These 25 T cell receptor beta chains were sequenced from one sample in a study of T cell clonotyping in hematopoietic cell transplantation. Sequencing used immunoSEQ multiplex PCR; TCRdb keeps in-frame clones, though not all of them. This repertoire shows 13,000 or so clones, just over 95% found once; its top ten account for less than 5%. The sequenced sample was peripheral blood mononuclear cells, obtained 30 days after allogeneic stem cell transplant. The receptors shown here come from a female patient aged 50-59 years who had an allogeneic stem cell transplant from an unrelated donor, so T cells may come from the graft donor. Some clones in this sample may be carry-over from other donors' samples.

The chain is built from TRBV19 and TRBJ2-1; D remains unclear. The CDR3 is 11 amino acids. Deletions cut 6 bases from V and 12 bases from J, with 12 bases between. The V gene's germline CDR1 is LNHDA and CDR2 SQIVND (reference sequence). In nucleotides, the CDR3 is TGTGCCAGTAGAGAAGGGTCCCGGCAGTTCTTC. Translation gives CASREGSRQFF.

J is TRBJ2-7 and V is TRBV30; D unclear. Germline V CDR1 and CDR2: GTSNPN, SVGIG (reference sequence). Trimming took 4 bases from V and 6 from J, leaving 25 bases between them. The CDR3 has 16 residues. CDR3 sequence (DNA): TGTGCCTGGACCAAGCGACCAGCGCCCCCCGCATGCGAGCAGTACTTC. It translates to CAWTKRPAPPACEQYF.

V and J are TRBV20-1 and TRBJ1-3; no reliable D call. V lost 3 bases to trimming and J lost 4 bases, with 4 bases between them. Germline loops: CDR1 DFQATT, CDR2 SNEGSKA (reference sequence). This CDR3 is built from 11 residues. CDR3 in DNA: TGCAGTGCTAGTGCGGGAAACACCATATATTTT. Translating it yields CSASAGNTIYF.

The V gene is TRBV2, the J gene TRBJ2-1, with D possibly TRBD1 on 5 matching bases. This CDR3 is built from 14 residues. Germline lookup yields CDR1 SNHLY and CDR2 FYNNEI. V was pared by 4 bases and J by 7 bases, with 14 bases between. The CDR3 region is CASSVRQGGNEQFF. The DNA of the CDR3 is TGTGCCAGCAGTGTTAGGCAGGGTGGAAATGAGCAGTTCTTC.

This sequence joins TRBV11-1 and TRBJ2-7; 7 bases map to TRBD2. J lost 3 bases, V lost 7 bases, and 3 bases had no gene match. CDR3 size: 12 residues. Germline values: CDR1 SGHAT, CDR2 FQDESV (reference sequence). This chain's CDR3 is CASTGGFYEQYF. In nucleotides, the CDR3 is TGTGCCAGCACGGGGGGATTCTACGAGCAGTACTTC.

This chain joins TRBV6-6 and TRBJ2-7; D not resolved. Germline V gene lookup returns CDR1 MNHNY and CDR2 SVGAGI (reference sequence). This CDR3 has 16 amino acids. With 5 bases removed from V and 0 bases from J, the gap between germline ends came to 17 bases. CDR3 residues: CASSHGPEDSSYEQYF. The CDR3 DNA reads TGTGCCAGCAGTCATGGACCCGAGGATAGCTCCTACGAGCAGTACTTC.

The rearrangement links TRBV11-2 to TRBJ1-1; D gene uncertain. The CDR3 runs 16 residues. Trimming removed 5 bases from V and 8 bases from J, with 24 bases in between. CDR1 is SGHAT and CDR2 is FQNNGV in the germline V gene. The CDR3: CASSPLVGRRQVEAFF. DNA for the CDR3: TGTGCCAGCAGCCCTTTGGTGGGCAGACGGCAAGTGGAAGCTTTCTTT.

CDR3 nucleotides: TGTGCCTGGAGGGCCTTTGGGGGATCCCAAGAGACCCAGTACTTC. It is translated as CAWRAFGGSQETQYF. This chain joins TRBV30 and TRBJ2-5; D might be TRBD1 or TRBD2, each matching 5 bases. V gave up 3 bases and J gave up 1 base, with 15 bases separating them. The CDR3 has 15 residues. The germline gives CDR1 GTSNPN, CDR2 SVGIG (reference sequence).

The rearrangement uses TRBV11-3 and TRBJ2-5, with D unresolved. The CDR3 runs to 11 residues. The germline V gene encodes CDR1 SGHNT and CDR2 YENEEA. The V gene lost 3 bases and the J gene lost 6 bases, with 5 bases spanning the gap. The CDR3 spells CASSFDKTQYF. The DNA of the CDR3 is TGTGCCAGCAGCTTTGATAAGACCCAGTACTTC. Based on the CDR3 plus reference TRBV11-3 and TRBJ2-5, the full variable domain is EAGVVQSPRYKIIEKKQPVAFWCNPISGHNTLYWYLQNLGQGPELLIRYENEEAVDDSQLPKDRFSAERLKGVDSTLKIQPAELGDSAVYLCASSFDKTQYFGPGTRLLVL.

The J gene is TRBJ2-2, the V gene TRBV30; the D is unclear. Germline-derived CDR1 and CDR2 are GTSNPN and SVGIG (reference sequence). The CDR3 runs to 17 residues. The ends were cut back, 4 bases at V and 0 bases at J, with 18 bases in the middle. The CDR3 DNA reads TGTGCCTGGATGAGTTTTGCGCGATCCCCGAACACCGGGGAGCTGTTTTTT. Translated: CAWMSFARSPNTGELFF.

J is TRBJ2-7 and V is TRBV6-5; the D is unclear. The V gene lost 5 bases and the J gene lost 3 bases, with 17 bases spanning the gap. CDR1 is MNHEY and CDR2 is SVGAGI in the germline V gene. The CDR3 is made up of 15 amino acids. The CDR3, as DNA: TGTGCCAGCAGTAGGGTAGGTCGCAGACGCTACGAGCAGTACTTC. It specifies CASSRVGRRRYEQYF.

This clone was recorded once. The chain combines TRBV27 with TRBJ1-2; 8 bases agree with TRBD1. Per the germline V gene, CDR1 is MNHEY and CDR2 is SMNVEV (reference sequence). The CDR3 is 17 residues long. V shed 5 bases, J shed 8 bases, and the junction held 19 bases outside the gene matches. Written as DNA, the CDR3 is TGTGCCAGCAGTCTAAATCCCACTGACAGGGGACGATTCGGCTACACCTTC. Protein sequence: CASSLNPTDRGRFGYTF.

This clone was observed once. The chain employs TRBV4-1 and TRBJ2-1, with 7 bases that match TRBD2. Germline-derived CDR1 and CDR2 are MGHRA and YSYEKL. The CDR3 covers 15 residues. With 3 bases clipped from V and 6 bases from J, the junction kept 8 bases outside the gene matches. The CDR3 loop is CASSQWLGGGNEQFF. The DNA for the CDR3 is TGCGCCAGCAGCCAGTGGCTGGGGGGGGGCAATGAGCAGTTCTTC.

The gene calls are TRBV19 and TRBJ1-2, with 9 bases that match TRBD1. The trim removed 1 base at V and 2 bases at J, leaving 5 bases unmatched. CDR1 is LNHDA, CDR2 SQIVND, per germline (reference sequence). The length of the CDR3 is 16 residues. CDR3 protein: CASSIAGTGTNYGYTF. The DNA for the CDR3 is TGTGCCAGTAGTATAGCAGGGACAGGGACCAACTATGGCTACACCTTC.

The V gene is TRBV18, the J gene TRBJ2-5; D tentatively fits TRBD1 or TRBD2 (6 bases each). This CDR3 spans 15 amino acids. Per the germline V gene, CDR1 is KGHSH and CDR2 is LQKENI. Between the trimmed V and J ends, which lost 2 bases and 4 bases, there was a span of 14 bases. The CDR3 DNA is TGTGCCAGCTCACCATATGGGGGGCGAGGAGAGACCCAGTACTTC. Its protein product is CASSPYGGRGETQYF.

The genes are TRBV5-1 and TRBJ2-7; no clear D gene. In germline, CDR1 is SGHRS, CDR2 YFSETQ. V was shortened by 0 bases and J by 1 base, with 11 bases between the two germline ends. The CDR3 covers 15 residues. The CDR3 coding sequence is TGCGCCAGCAGCTTGGTGGCGGCATTTTCCTACGAGCAGTACTTC. This encodes CASSLVAAFSYEQYF.

This clone has a handful of counts. The chain links TRBV9 to TRBJ1-1; D might be TRBD1 (6 bases). This CDR3 spans 15 amino acids. Between the trimmed V and J ends, which lost 6 bases and 2 bases, there was a span of 17 bases. CDR1 is SGDLS and CDR2 is YYNGEE in the germline V gene. The chain's CDR3 is CASTTGAQLNTEAFF. CDR3 DNA: TGTGCCAGCACCACGGGGGCCCAGCTTAACACTGAAGCTTTCTTT.

This chain uses TRBV4-1 with TRBJ1-4; D gene unclear. V was clipped by 1 base and J by 7 bases, with 7 bases between them. The CDR3 is 13 residues long. CDR1 is MGHRA and CDR2 is YSYEKL in the germline V gene. This CDR3 is CASSQGGVEKLFF. The CDR3 nucleotides read TGCGCCAGCAGCCAAGGTGGGGTTGAAAAACTGTTTTTT.

V usage is TRBV20-1 and J usage is TRBJ2-7; TRBD2 is a possible D gene (6 bases). CDR1 is DFQATT, CDR2 SNEGSKA, per germline (reference sequence). CDR3 length: 11 residues. The V gene lost 5 bases and the J gene lost 3 bases, with 8 bases spanning the gap. CDR3 residues: CSASGLYEQYF. The CDR3 DNA reads as TGCAGTGCTTCGGGACTCTACGAGCAGTACTTC.

This rearrangement joins TRBV12-5 to TRBJ1-2; D possibly corresponds to TRBD1 (6 bases). The germline V and J ends were trimmed by 2 bases and 7 bases, with 14 bases remaining between them. Germline values: CDR1 LGHNT, CDR2 FRNRAP. CDR3 length: 14 amino acids. Written as DNA, the CDR3 is TGTGCTAGTGGTTTGTGGGGGGGCGCGGGTGGCTACACCTTC. It codes for CASGLWGGAGGYTF. The variable domain in full, with the rest retrieved from reference TRBV12-5 and TRBJ1-2, is DARVTQTPRHKVTEMGQEVTMRCQPILGHNTVFWYRQTMMQGLELLAYFRNRAPLDDSGMPKDRFSAEMPDATLATLKIQPSEPRDSAVYFCASGLWGGAGGYTFGSGTRLTVV.

The V and J genes are TRBV7-9 and TRBJ2-7; tentative D call: TRBD2 (6 bases). The CDR3 consists of 14 residues. Germline V CDR1 and CDR2: SEHNR, FQNEAQ (reference sequence). The V gene lost 5 bases and the J gene lost 3 bases, with 14 bases spanning the gap. The CDR3 region has the DNA TGTGCCAGCAGCGACCGCCTCGGGGGCTACGAGCAGTACTTC. Amino acids: CASSDRLGGYEQYF.

The chain uses TRBV10-2 and TRBJ2-2; 7 nucleotides line up with TRBD2. CDR1 WSHSY and CDR2 SAAADI come from the germline V gene. This CDR3 comprises 14 residues. The V segment lost 5 bases and the J segment 3 bases; nucleotides outside the gene matches: 3. CDR3 protein: CASSRLADTGELFF. The CDR3 DNA follows: TGCGCCAGCAGTCGACTAGCCGACACCGGGGAGCTGTTTTTT.

V and J are TRBV10-3 and TRBJ1-6; no definite D call. This CDR3 is built from 12 residues. V was pared by 3 bases and J by 6 bases, with 3 bases between. In germline, CDR1 is ENHRY, CDR2 SYGVKD. The CDR3 reads CAISDLNSPLHF. In DNA form, the CDR3 reads TGTGCCATCAGTGATCTTAATTCACCCCTCCACTTT.

This clone was picked up a small number of times. V gene TRBV6-5 combines with J gene TRBJ1-2, with TRBD1 identical over 11 bases. V lost 3 bases, J lost 5 bases, and 8 bases stayed unmatched. Germline V gives CDR1 MNHEY, CDR2 SVGAGI. This CDR3 is built from 16 residues. CDR3 nucleotides: TGTGCCAGCAGTTATATACGGACAGGGGGCGGATATGGCTACACCTTC. Translation gives CASSYIRTGGGYGYTF.

The rearrangement links TRBV7-9 to TRBJ2-7, with D hard to call. This CDR3 comprises 15 residues. Germline V lookup: CDR1 SEHNR, CDR2 FQNEAQ (reference sequence). V gave up 4 bases and J gave up 2 bases, with 15 bases separating them. CDR3 in DNA: TGTGCCAGCAGCTCTGGTCGCGAAATTGCCTACGAGCAGTACTTC. Its protein product is CASSSGREIAYEQYF.